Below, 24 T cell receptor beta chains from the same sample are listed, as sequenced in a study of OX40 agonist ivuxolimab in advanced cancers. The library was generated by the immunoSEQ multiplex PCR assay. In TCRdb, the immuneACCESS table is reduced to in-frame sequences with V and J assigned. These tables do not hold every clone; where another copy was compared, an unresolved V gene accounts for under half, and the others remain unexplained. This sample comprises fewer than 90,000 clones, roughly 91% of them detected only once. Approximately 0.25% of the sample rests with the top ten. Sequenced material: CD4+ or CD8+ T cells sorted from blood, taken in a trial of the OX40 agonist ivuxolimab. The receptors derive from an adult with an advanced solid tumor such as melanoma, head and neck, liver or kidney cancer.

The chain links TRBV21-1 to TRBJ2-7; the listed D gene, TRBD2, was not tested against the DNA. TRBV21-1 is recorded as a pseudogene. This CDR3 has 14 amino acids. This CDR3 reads CASSGTSVSYEQYF. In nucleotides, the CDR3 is TGTGCCAGCAGCGGGACTAGCGTTTCCTACGAGCAGTACTTC.

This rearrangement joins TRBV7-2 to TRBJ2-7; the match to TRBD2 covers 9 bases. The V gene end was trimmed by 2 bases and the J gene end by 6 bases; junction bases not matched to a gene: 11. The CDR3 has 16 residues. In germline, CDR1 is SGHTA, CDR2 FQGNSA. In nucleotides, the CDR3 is TGTGCCAGCAGCTTAAGGCGGGAGGGCCGTGCCGGCGAGCAGTACTTC. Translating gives CASSLRREGRAGEQYF.

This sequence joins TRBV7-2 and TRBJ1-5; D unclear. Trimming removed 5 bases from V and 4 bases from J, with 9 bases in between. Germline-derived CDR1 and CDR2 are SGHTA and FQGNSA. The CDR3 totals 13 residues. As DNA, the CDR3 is TGTGCCAGCAGCAGGGAAGTAAATCAGCCCCAGCATTTT. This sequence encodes CASSREVNQPQHF.

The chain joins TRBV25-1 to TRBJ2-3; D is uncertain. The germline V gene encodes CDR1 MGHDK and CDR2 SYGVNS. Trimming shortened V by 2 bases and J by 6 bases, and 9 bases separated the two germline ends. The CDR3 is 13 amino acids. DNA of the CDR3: TGTGCCAGCAGTGAAATGAGTACTGATACGCAGTATTTT. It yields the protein CASSEMSTDTQYF.

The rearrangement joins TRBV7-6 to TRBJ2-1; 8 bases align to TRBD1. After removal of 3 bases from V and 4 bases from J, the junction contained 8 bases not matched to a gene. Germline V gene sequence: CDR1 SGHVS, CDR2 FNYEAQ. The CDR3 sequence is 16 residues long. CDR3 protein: CASSFTETGVYNEQFF. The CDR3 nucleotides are TGTGCCAGCAGCTTTACAGAGACAGGGGTTTACAATGAGCAGTTCTTC.

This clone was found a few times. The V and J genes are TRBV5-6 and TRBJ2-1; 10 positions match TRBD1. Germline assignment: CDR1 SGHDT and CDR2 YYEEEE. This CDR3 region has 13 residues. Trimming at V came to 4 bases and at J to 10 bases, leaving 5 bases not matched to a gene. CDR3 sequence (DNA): TGTGCCAGCAGCACGGACAGGGGGTCGGAGCAGTTCTTC. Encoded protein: CASSTDRGSEQFF.

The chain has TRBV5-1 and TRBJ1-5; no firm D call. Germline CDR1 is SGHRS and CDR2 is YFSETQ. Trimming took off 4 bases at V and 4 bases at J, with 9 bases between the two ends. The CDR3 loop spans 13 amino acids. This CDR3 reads CASSPDGNQPQHF. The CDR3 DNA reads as TGCGCCAGCAGCCCCGACGGGAATCAGCCCCAGCATTTT.

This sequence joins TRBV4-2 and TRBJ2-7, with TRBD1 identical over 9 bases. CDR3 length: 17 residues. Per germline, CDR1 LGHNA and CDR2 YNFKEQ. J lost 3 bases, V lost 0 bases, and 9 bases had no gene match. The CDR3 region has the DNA TGTGCCAGCAGCCAAGATCTTGCGGGACAGGGTTTCTACGAGCAGTACTTC. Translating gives CASSQDLAGQGFYEQYF.

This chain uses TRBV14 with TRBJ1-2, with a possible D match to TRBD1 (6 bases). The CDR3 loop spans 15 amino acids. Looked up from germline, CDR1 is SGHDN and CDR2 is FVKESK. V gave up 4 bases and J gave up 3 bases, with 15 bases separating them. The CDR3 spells CASSRSGVQDYGYTF. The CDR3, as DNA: TGTGCCAGCAGCCGATCAGGGGTCCAGGACTATGGCTACACCTTC.

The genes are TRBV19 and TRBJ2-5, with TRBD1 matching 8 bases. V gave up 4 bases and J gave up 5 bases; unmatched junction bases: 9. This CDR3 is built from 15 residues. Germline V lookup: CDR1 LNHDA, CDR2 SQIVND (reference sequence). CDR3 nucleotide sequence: TGTGCCAGTAGTAGCGCCGGGACAGGCTATGAGACCCAGTACTTC. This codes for CASSSAGTGYETQYF.

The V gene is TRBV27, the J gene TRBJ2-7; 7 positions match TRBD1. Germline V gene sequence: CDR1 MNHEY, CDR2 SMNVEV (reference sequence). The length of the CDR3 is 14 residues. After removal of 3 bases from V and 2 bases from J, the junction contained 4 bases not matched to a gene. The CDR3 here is CASSFRQGTYEQYF. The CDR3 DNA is TGTGCCAGCAGTTTTAGACAGGGAACCTACGAGCAGTACTTC.

CDR3 DNA: TGCGCCAGCAGCTTGGGGGCTCCTAGCACAGATACGCAGTATTTT. Encoded protein: CASSLGAPSTDTQYF. This chain links TRBV5-1 with TRBJ2-3, with D unresolved. Germline V gives CDR1 SGHRS, CDR2 YFSETQ. Trimming took 0 bases from V and 0 from J, leaving 8 bases between them. CDR3 length: 15 amino acids.

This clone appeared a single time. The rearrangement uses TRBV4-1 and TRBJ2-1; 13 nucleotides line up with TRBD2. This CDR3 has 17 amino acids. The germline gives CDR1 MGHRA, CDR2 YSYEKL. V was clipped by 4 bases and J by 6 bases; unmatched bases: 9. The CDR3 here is CASSRGGLAGLGNEQFF. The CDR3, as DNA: TGCGCCAGCAGCCGGGGGGGACTAGCGGGATTAGGCAATGAGCAGTTCTTC.

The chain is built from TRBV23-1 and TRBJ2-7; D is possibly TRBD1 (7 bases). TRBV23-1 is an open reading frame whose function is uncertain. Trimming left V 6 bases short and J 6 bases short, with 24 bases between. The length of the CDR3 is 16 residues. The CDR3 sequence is CASRFKDPRGRCEQYF. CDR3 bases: TGCGCCAGCAGATTCAAGGACCCCAGGGGGAGGTGCGAGCAGTACTTC.

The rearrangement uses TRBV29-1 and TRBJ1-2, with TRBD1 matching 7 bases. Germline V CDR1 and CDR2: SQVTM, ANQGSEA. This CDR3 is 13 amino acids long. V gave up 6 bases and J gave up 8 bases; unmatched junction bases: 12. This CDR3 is CSVRGTAPKGYTF. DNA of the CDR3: TGCAGCGTACGCGGGACAGCCCCAAAAGGCTACACCTTC.

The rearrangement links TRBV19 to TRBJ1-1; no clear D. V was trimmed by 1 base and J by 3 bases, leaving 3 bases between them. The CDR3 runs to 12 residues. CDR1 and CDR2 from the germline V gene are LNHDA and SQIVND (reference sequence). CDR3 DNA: TGTGCCAGTAGTATAGGGTACACTGAAGCTTTCTTT. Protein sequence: CASSIGYTEAFF.

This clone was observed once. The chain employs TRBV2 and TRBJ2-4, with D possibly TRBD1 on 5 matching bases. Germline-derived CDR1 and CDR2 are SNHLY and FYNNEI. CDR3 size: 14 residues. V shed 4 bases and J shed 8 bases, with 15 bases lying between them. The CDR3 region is CASSADIVQDIQYF. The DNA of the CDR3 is TGTGCCAGCAGTGCGGACATCGTACAGGACATTCAGTACTTC.

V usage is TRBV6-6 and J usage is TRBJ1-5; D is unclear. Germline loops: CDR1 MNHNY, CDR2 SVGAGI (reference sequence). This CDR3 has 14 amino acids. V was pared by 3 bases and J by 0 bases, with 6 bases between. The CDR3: CASSYVNSNQPQHF. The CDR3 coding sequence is TGTGCCAGCAGTTATGTAAATAGCAATCAGCCCCAGCATTTT.

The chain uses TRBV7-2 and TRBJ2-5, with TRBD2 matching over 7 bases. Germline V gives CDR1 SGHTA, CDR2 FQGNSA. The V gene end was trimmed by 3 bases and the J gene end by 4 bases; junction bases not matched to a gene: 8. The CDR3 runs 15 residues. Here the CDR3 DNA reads TGTGCCAGCAGCTTCGGGAGCGGGATAAGAGAGACCCAGTACTTC. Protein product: CASSFGSGIRETQYF.

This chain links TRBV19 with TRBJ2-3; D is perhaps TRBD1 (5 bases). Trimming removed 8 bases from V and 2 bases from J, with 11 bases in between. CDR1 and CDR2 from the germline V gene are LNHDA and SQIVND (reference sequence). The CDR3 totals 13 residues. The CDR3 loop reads CASSQGYTDTQYF. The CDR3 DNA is TGTGCCAGTTCGCAGGGATACACAGATACGCAGTATTTT.

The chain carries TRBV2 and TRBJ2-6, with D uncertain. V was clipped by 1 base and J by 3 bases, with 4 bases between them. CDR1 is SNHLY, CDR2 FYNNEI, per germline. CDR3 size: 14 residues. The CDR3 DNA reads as TGTGCCAGCAGTGAAGTGGGTGGGGCCAACGTCCTGACTTTC. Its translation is CASSEVGGANVLTF.

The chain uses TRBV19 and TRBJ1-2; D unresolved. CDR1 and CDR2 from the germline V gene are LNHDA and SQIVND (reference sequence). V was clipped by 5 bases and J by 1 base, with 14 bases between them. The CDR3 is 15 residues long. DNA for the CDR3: TGTGCCAGTAGTTATTGGGGTCCAAATAACTATGGCTACACCTTC. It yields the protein CASSYWGPNNYGYTF.

CDR3 nucleotides: TGTGCCAGCAGCCAAGGGTGGATCAATGAGCAGTTCTTC. Encoded protein: CASSQGWINEQFF. J is TRBJ2-1 and V is TRBV14; no clear D. The ends were cut back, 1 base at V and 6 bases at J, with 7 bases in the middle. Germline-derived CDR1 and CDR2 are SGHDN and FVKESK. This CDR3 comprises 13 residues.

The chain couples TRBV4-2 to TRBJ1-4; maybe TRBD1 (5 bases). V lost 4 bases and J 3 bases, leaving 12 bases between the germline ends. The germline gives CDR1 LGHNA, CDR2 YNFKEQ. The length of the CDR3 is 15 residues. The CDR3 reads CASSPSDKANEKLFF. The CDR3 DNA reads TGTGCCAGCAGCCCTTCGGACAAGGCTAATGAAAAACTGTTTTTT.